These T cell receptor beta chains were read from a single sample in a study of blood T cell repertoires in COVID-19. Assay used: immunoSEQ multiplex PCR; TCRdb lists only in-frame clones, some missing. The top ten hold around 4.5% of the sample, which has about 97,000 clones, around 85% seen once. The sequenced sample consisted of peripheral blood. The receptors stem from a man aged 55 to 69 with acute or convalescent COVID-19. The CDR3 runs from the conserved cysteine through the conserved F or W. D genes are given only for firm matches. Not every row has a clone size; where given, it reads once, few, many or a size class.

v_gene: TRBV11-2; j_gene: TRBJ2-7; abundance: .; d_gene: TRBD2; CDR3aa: CASSFTAGVSSGISYEQYF; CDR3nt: TGTGCCAGCAGCTTCACGGCGGGAGTATCTTCTGGGATCTCCTACGAGCAGTACTTC
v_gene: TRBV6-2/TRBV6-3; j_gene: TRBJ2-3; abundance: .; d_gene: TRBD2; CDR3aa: CASSGSGGPYTDTQYF; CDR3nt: TGTGCCAGCAGTGGCAGCGGGGGTCCTTACACAGATACGCAGTATTTT
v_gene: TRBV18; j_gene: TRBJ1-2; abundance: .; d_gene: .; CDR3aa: CASSQNREGGYTF; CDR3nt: TGTGCCAGCTCACAGAACAGGGAGGGAGGCTACACCTTC
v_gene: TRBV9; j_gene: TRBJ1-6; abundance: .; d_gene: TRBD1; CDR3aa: CASSVGGQGLYNSPLHF; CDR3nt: TGTGCCAGCAGCGTAGGAGGACAGGGACTCTATAATTCACCCCTCCACTTT
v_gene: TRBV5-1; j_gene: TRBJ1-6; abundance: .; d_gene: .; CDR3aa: CASSGDPGHGSPLHF; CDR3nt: TGCGCCAGCAGCGGGGATCCGGGACATGGTTCACCCCTCCACTTT
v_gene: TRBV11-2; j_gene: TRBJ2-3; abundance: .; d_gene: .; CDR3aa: CASSFQGDTQYF; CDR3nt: TGTGCCAGCAGCTTTCAGGGAGATACGCAGTATTTT
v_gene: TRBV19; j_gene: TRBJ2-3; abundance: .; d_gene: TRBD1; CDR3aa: CASSIESGRGLPTQYF; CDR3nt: TGTGCCAGTAGTATAGAGTCGGGCAGGGGGTTGCCTACGCAGTATTTT
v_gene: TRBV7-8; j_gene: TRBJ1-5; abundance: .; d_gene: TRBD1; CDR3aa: CASSALTGSVNQPQHF; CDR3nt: TGTGCCAGCAGCGCCTTGACAGGGTCGGTGAATCAGCCCCAGCATTTT
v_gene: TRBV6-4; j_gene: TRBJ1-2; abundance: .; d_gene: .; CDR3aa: CASSDWWSDRSYGYTF; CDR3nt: TGTGCCAGCAGTGACTGGTGGTCCGATAGGAGCTATGGCTACACCTTC
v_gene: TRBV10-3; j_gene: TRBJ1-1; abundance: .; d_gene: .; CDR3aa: CAISESRVSNTEAFF; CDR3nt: TGTGCCATCAGTGAGTCCAGGGTTTCGAACACTGAAGCTTTCTTT
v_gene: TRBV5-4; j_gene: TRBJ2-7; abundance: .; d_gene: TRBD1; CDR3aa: CASSSRTGGYEQYF; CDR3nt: TGTGCCAGCAGCTCTCGGACAGGGGGATACGAGCAGTACTTC
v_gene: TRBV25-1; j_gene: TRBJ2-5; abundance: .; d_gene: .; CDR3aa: CASSEARVAQETQYF; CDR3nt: TGTGCCAGCAGTGAAGCGAGGGTAGCCCAAGAGACCCAGTACTTC
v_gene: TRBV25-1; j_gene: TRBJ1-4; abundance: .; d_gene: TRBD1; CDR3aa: CASSEIGRGDEKLFF; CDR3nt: TGTGCCAGCAGTGAAATCGGCAGGGGGGATGAAAAACTGTTTTTT
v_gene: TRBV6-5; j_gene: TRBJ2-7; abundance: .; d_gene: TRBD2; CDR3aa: CASSYGGGINEQYF; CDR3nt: TGTGCCAGCAGTTACGGGGGGGGGATCAACGAGCAGTACTTC
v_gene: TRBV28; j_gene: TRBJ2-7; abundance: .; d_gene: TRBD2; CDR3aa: CASETLRGEQYF; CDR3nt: TGTGCCAGCGAGACCCTGCGGGGGGAGCAGTACTTC
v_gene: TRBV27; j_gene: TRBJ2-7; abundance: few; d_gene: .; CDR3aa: CASSVRGPPEEQYF; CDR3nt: TGTGCCAGCAGTGTCAGGGGCCCTCCCGAAGAGCAGTACTTC
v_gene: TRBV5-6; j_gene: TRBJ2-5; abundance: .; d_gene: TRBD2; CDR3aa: CASSRKTSGRSETQYF; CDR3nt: TGTGCCAGCAGCAGAAAGACTAGCGGGAGATCCGAGACCCAGTACTTC
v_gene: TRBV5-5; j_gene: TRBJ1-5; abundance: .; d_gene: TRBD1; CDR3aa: CASSSGTGVLSNQPQHF; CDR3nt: TGTGCCAGCAGCTCCGGGACAGGGGTTCTGAGCAATCAGCCCCAGCATTTT
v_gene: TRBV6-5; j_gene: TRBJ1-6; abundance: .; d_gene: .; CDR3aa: CASSYGRPGKGSPLHF; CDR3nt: TGTGCCAGCAGTTACGGACGGCCGGGAAAGGGATCACCCCTCCACTTT
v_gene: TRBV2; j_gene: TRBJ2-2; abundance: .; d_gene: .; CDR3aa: CASSETGTGELFF; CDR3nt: TGTGCCAGCAGTGAGACAGGCACCGGGGAGCTGTTTTTT